These 19 T cell receptor beta chains came from one sample sequenced in a study of T cell responses to AZD1222 COVID-19 vaccine. Measured with immunoSEQ multiplex PCR; TCRdb has only the in-frame clones, and not every one. The profile shows 100,000 to 150,000 clones, around nine tenths of them singletons. Specimen: peripheral blood, collected on day 0 of MenACWY control vaccination. The receptors come from an adult in good health.

This clone was counted once. The rearrangement uses TRBV4-3 and TRBJ2-7, with no clear D. Germline V lookup: CDR1 LGHNA, CDR2 YSLEER. Between the trimmed V and J ends, which lost 1 base and 1 base, there was a span of 14 bases. The CDR3 length is 16 residues. CDR3 residues: CASSQARTAASYEQYF. The CDR3 region has the DNA TGCGCCAGCAGCCAAGCCCGGACGGCGGCATCCTACGAGCAGTACTTC.

The chain has TRBV30 and TRBJ2-7, with TRBD2 matching over 7 bases. V was pared by 5 bases and J by 2 bases, with 9 bases of the junction left unmatched. The CDR3 runs to 14 residues. Germline assignment: CDR1 GTSNPN and CDR2 SVGIG (reference sequence). This chain's CDR3 is CAWSGGVGPYEQYF. The CDR3 DNA follows: TGTGCCTGGTCGGGGGGTGTCGGACCCTACGAGCAGTACTTC. The complete variable domain, with remaining parts taken from reference TRBV30 and TRBJ2-7, reads SQTIHQWPATLVQPVGSPLSLECTVEGTSNPNLYWYRQAAGRGLQLLFYSVGIGQISSEVPQNLSASRPQDRQFILSSKKLLLSDSGFYLCAWSGGVGPYEQYFGPGTRLTVT.

The V call is TRBV7-3, the J call TRBJ2-1; 7 nucleotides line up with TRBD2. Per the germline V gene, CDR1 is SGHTA and CDR2 is FQGTGA. This CDR3 is built from 16 residues. Trimming cost V 1 base and J 0 bases; bases outside gene matches: 3. CDR3 sequence reads: CASSLMGGSSYNEQFF. The CDR3 region has the DNA TGTGCCAGCAGCTTAATGGGCGGGAGCTCCTACAATGAGCAGTTCTTC.

The V and J genes are TRBV11-3 and TRBJ1-1; a possible D gene is TRBD1 (5 bases). CDR1 and CDR2 (germline): SGHNT, YENEEA. The CDR3 is 17 residues long. The V and J ends lost 3 bases and 2 bases respectively, with 19 bases between them. The chain's CDR3 is CASSFGLGDSRNTEAFF. As DNA, the CDR3 is TGTGCCAGCAGCTTTGGCCTAGGAGACAGCAGAAACACTGAAGCTTTCTTT.

J is TRBJ2-5 and V is TRBV7-3; D gene uncertain. V gave up 3 bases and J gave up 5 bases, with 10 bases separating them. Looked up from germline, CDR1 is SGHTA and CDR2 is FQGTGA. The CDR3 contains 13 residues. The CDR3 DNA reads as TGTGCCAGCAGCTTGTACCGGGCGGAGACCCAGTACTTC. This sequence encodes CASSLYRAETQYF.

V gene TRBV10-3 combines with J gene TRBJ2-7; 8 bases fit TRBD2. Germline assignment: CDR1 ENHRY and CDR2 SYGVKD. This CDR3 is built from 14 residues. Trimming at V came to 5 bases and at J to 6 bases, leaving 9 bases not matched to a gene. The CDR3 reads CAISQRETDGEQYF. In DNA, the CDR3 is TGTGCCATCAGTCAGCGGGAGACGGACGGCGAGCAGTACTTC.

The chain is built from TRBV2 and TRBJ1-2, with 9 bases aligning to TRBD1. Germline assignment: CDR1 SNHLY and CDR2 FYNNEI. The trim removed 8 bases at V and 5 bases at J, leaving 3 bases unmatched. The CDR3 loop spans 12 amino acids. DNA of the CDR3: TGTGCCAGCGGGGGGACAGGGTATGGCTACACCTTC. This translates into CASGGTGYGYTF.

This chain links TRBV11-3 with TRBJ1-6; D is perhaps TRBD1 (5 bases). This CDR3 is 14 amino acids long. Deletions cut 5 bases from V and 7 bases from J, with 12 bases between. Germline CDR1 SGHNT, CDR2 YENEEA. The DNA of the CDR3 is TGTGCCAGCAGCGCAGGGTCTCAAAATTCACCCCTCCACTTT. Amino acids: CASSAGSQNSPLHF.

The chain joins TRBV15 to TRBJ2-4; D remains ambiguous. Deletions cut 1 base from V and 7 bases from J, with 11 bases between. CDR3 length equals 14 residues. Germline lookup yields CDR1 LNHNV and CDR2 YYDKDF (reference sequence). CDR3 in amino acids: CATSRGDVGNIQYF. The CDR3 DNA reads TGTGCCACCAGCAGAGGCGATGTGGGGAACATTCAGTACTTC.

This clone has only one observation. The J gene is TRBJ2-3, the V gene TRBV5-1, with 9 bases aligning to TRBD1. Germline V lookup: CDR1 SGHRS, CDR2 YFSETQ. The junction had 6 bases not matched to a gene; V was cut back by 4 bases and J by 6 bases. The CDR3 has 14 residues. DNA for the CDR3: TGCGCCAGCAGCACCGGACAGGGGACGGATACGCAGTATTTT. Its translation is CASSTGQGTDTQYF.

The chain employs TRBV12-3 or TRBV12-4 and TRBJ2-1; D unresolved. There are 12 residues in the CDR3. V lost 6 bases and J 9 bases, leaving 12 bases between the germline ends. The CDR3 DNA sequence: TGTGCCAGCAGCCCGGCACGGCGTGAGCAGTTCTTC. This codes for CASSPARREQFF.

This chain joins TRBV7-7 and TRBJ2-5; TRBD2 matches 13 bases. The V segment lost 5 bases and the J segment 4 bases; nucleotides outside the gene matches: 7. CDR1 is SSHAT, CDR2 FNYEAQ, per germline (reference sequence). This CDR3 region has 16 residues. The chain's CDR3 is CASSLAGLAGVETQYF. CDR3 nucleotide sequence: TGTGCCAGCAGCCTGGCAGGACTAGCGGGAGTAGAGACCCAGTACTTC. Variable domain in full (rest from reference TRBV7-7 and TRBJ2-5): GAGVSQSPRYKVTKRGQDVTLRCDPISSHATLYWYQQALGQGPEFLTYFNYEAQPDKSGLPSDRFSAERPEGSISTLTIQRTEQRDSAMYRCASSLAGLAGVETQYFGPGTRLLVL.

The count of this clone is one. Here the CDR3 reads CASSTRTIGTEAFF. Here the CDR3 DNA reads TGTGCCAGCAGCACGCGGACTATTGGAACTGAAGCTTTCTTT. The chain has TRBV13 and TRBJ1-1; D remains ambiguous. Germline V gives CDR1 PRHDT, CDR2 FYEKMQ (reference sequence). V lost 5 bases and J lost 5, with 15 bases in between. The CDR3 has 14 residues.

This chain joins TRBV25-1 and TRBJ1-1; no clear D gene. This CDR3 has 12 residues. With 8 bases removed from V and 12 bases from J, the gap between germline ends came to 19 bases. Germline V gives CDR1 MGHDK, CDR2 SYGVNS. For the CDR3, the DNA is TGTGCCAGCGGCGGAAGGATAGGTGGAACTTTCTTT. Its translation: CASGGRIGGTFF.

The rearrangement links TRBV4-3 to TRBJ2-7; possibly TRBD1 for D (5 bases). Trimming left V 0 bases short and J 7 bases short, with 13 bases between. This CDR3 has 14 residues. Germline V gene data show CDR1 as LGHNA and CDR2 as YSLEER. The CDR3 sequence: CASSQDSGLGEQYF. CDR3 nucleotide sequence: TGCGCCAGCAGCCAAGACTCAGGGTTAGGGGAGCAGTACTTC.

The chain couples TRBV6-4 to TRBJ2-6; TRBD1 or TRBD2 may be the D gene (5 bases each). The CDR3 extends over 16 amino acids. CDR1 and CDR2 from the germline V gene are MRHNA and SNTAGT. Trimming took 3 bases from V and 1 from J, leaving 10 bases between them. The CDR3 reads CASSEGEHSGANVLTF. CDR3 bases: TGTGCCAGCAGTGAGGGGGAACATTCTGGGGCCAACGTCCTGACTTTC.

V usage is TRBV30 and J usage is TRBJ1-1; D not certain. The CDR3 sequence is 11 residues long. CDR1 is GTSNPN and CDR2 is SVGIG in the germline V gene (reference sequence). With 2 bases removed from V and 6 bases from J, the gap between germline ends came to 7 bases. CDR3 sequence (DNA): TGTGCCTGGAGTTGGGTAGCTGAAGCTTTCTTT. This gives the protein CAWSWVAEAFF.

V usage is TRBV6-5 and J usage is TRBJ1-2; D call uncertain. The CDR3 loop spans 14 amino acids. V was cut by 1 base and J by 4 bases, with 10 bases left in between. CDR1 and CDR2 (germline): MNHEY, SVGAGI. CDR3 DNA sequence: TGTGCCAGCAGTTACTACGACACCTCCTATGGCTACACCTTC. Translating it yields CASSYYDTSYGYTF.

V is TRBV7-9 and J is TRBJ2-2; 7 bases match TRBD2. CDR1 SEHNR and CDR2 FQNEAQ come from the germline V gene (reference sequence). This CDR3 region has 15 residues. V shed 8 bases, J shed 2 bases, and the junction held 8 bases outside the gene matches. The CDR3 sequence: CASDPPGGNTGELFF. The CDR3 nucleotides read TGTGCCAGCGACCCCCCGGGGGGAAACACCGGGGAGCTGTTTTTT.